The clone carrying this T cell receptor beta chain appeared many times. Its target is not known. Individual cDNA molecules in this library carried unique molecular identifiers. In TCRdb, the reads were re-called with MiXCR into one record per CDR3 protein. The table shows 100,000 to 150,000 distinct CDR3 sequences, with around 8.5% occurring only once. These data come from a study of human T cells and chemical hapten exposure. The wider study: Among samples, TCR yields varied mainly because of small differences in pooled library volume. Whole-study findings and limits: High-frequency TCRs, those above 1 in 1000, stayed the same after DPC sensitization.

The length of the CDR3 is 14 residues. Germline CDR1 reads SGHTA; CDR2 reads FQGNSA. The V and J ends lost 5 bases and 4 bases, in that order; junction bases with no gene match: 7. Unfractionated whole blood was the source from which total RNA was extracted. The V call is TRBV7-2, the J call TRBJ2-5, with TRBD2 matching 7 bases. Sequenced sample: whole blood. The sequence was obtained from a human donor in good health. Some clones in this sample may be carry-over from other donors' samples. CDR3 amino acids: CASSPGVAGETQYF. DNA for the CDR3: TGTGCCAGCAGCCCGGGTGTAGCGGGAGAGACCCAGTACTTC.